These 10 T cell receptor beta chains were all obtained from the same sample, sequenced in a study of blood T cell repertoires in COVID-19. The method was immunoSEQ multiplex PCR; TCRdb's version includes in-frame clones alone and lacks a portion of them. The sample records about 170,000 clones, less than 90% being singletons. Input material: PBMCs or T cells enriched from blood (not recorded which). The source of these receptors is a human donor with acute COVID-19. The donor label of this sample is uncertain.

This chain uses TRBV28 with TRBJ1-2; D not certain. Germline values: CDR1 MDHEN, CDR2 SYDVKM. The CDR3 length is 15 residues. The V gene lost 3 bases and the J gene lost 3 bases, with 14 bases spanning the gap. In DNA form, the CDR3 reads TGTGCCAGCAGTTTGGGCCACACCTTATACTATGGCTACACCTTC. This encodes CASSLGHTLYYGYTF.

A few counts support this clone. The CDR3 coding sequence is TGTGCCAGCAGTAGAGACAGGGAGGAACAGCCCCAGCATTTT. The encoded protein is CASSRDREEQPQHF. The chain is built from TRBV27 and TRBJ1-5; TRBD1 aligns across 7 bases. J gave up 7 bases and V 5 bases, and 8 bases lay outside the gene matches. This CDR3 is built from 14 residues. The germline gives CDR1 MNHEY, CDR2 SMNVEV (reference sequence).

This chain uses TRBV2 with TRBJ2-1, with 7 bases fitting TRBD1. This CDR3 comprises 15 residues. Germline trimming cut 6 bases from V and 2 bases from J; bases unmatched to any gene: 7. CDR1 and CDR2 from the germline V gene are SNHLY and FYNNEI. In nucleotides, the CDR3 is TGTGCCAGCAGAGAGACAGGGATCACCTACAATGAGCAGTTCTTC. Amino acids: CASRETGITYNEQFF.

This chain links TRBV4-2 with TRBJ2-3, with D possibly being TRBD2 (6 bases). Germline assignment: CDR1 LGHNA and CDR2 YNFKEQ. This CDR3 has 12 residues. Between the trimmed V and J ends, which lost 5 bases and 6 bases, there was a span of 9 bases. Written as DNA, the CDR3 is TGTGCCAGCAGCTCTCTAGCGGATACGCAGTATTTT. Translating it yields CASSSLADTQYF.

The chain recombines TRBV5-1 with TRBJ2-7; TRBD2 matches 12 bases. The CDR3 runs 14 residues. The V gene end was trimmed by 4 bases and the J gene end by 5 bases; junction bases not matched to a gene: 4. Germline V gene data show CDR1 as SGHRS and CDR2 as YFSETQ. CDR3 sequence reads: CASSPRTSGNEQYF. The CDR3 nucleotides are TGCGCCAGCAGCCCACGGACTAGCGGGAACGAGCAGTACTTC.

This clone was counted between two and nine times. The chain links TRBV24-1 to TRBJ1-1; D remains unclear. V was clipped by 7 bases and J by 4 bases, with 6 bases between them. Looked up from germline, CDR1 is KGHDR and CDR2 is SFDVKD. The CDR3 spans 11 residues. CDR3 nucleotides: TGTGCCACCAGCTCCGGCACTGAAGCTTTCTTT. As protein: CATSSGTEAFF.

The CDR3 nucleotides read TGTGCCACCAGTGATTTCGGAGAGACCCAGTACTTC. The encoded protein is CATSDFGETQYF. The chain employs TRBV24-1 and TRBJ2-5, with D hard to call. Trimming cost V 1 base and J 4 bases, with 3 bases left between them. From germline, CDR1 is KGHDR and CDR2 SFDVKD. The CDR3 sequence is 12 residues long.

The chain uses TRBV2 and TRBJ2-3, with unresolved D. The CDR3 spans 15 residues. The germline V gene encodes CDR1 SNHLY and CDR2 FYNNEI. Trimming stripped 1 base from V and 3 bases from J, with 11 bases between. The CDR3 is CASSEERVGTDTQYF. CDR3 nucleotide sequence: TGTGCCAGCAGTGAAGAGCGTGTAGGTACAGATACGCAGTATTTT.

Written as DNA, the CDR3 is TGTGCCTGGAATCTGGGGGGCACTGAAGCTTTCTTT. Encoded protein: CAWNLGGTEAFF. This chain links TRBV30 with TRBJ1-1; maybe TRBD1 (5 bases). The CDR3 covers 12 residues. Trimming cost V 4 bases and J 4 bases, with 10 bases left between them. Germline CDR1 and CDR2: GTSNPN and SVGIG (reference sequence).

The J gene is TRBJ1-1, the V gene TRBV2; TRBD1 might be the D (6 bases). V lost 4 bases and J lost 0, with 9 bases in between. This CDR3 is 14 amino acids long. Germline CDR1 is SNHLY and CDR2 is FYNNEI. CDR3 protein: CASSAGTMNTEAFF. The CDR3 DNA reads TGTGCCAGCAGTGCAGGGACAATGAACACTGAAGCTTTCTTT.